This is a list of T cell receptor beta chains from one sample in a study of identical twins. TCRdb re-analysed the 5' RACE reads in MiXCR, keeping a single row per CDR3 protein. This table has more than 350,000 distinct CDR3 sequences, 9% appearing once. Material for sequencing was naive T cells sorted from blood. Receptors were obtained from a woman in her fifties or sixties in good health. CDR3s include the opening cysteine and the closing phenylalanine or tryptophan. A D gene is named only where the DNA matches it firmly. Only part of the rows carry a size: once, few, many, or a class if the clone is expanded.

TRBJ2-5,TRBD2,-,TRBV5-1,CASNSGLGQETQYF,TGCGCCAGCAACTCAGGACTAGGCCAAGAGACCCAGTACTTC
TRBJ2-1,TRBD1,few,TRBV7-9,CASRPRGTGNNEQFF,TGTGCCAGCAGGCCCAGGGGGACAGGCAACAATGAGCAGTTCTTC
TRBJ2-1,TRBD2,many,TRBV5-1,CASSRSGRDEQFF,TGCGCCAGCAGCCGTAGCGGGAGAGATGAGCAGTTCTTC
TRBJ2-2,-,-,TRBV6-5,CASSYRAGAGELFF,TGTGCCAGCAGTTACCGAGCGGGCGCCGGGGAGCTGTTTTTT
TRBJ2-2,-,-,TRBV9,CASSVEWLMNTGELFF,TGTGCCAGCAGCGTAGAGTGGCTAATGAACACCGGGGAGCTGTTTTTT
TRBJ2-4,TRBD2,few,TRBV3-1,CASSLDAGLAGFIQYF,TGTGCCAGCAGCCTCGACGCTGGACTAGCGGGCTTCATTCAGTACTTC
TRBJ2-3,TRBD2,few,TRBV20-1,CSATPGTSGRAGGDTQYF,TGCAGTGCGACCCCCGGGACTAGCGGGAGGGCCGGTGGAGATACGCAGTATTTT
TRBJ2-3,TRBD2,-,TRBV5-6,CASSLPGTSGTEDTQYF,TGTGCCAGCAGCTTGCCCGGGACTAGCGGAACTGAGGATACGCAGTATTTT
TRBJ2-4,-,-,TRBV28,CATLPVATALLYF,TGTGCCACCCTTCCGGTTGCGACCGCGCTTCTGTACTTC
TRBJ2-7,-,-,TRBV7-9,CASSPGMTYEQYF,TGTGCCAGCAGCCCCGGAATGACCTACGAGCAGTACTTC
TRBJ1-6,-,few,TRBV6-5,CASSYYGQLNSPLHF,TGTGCCAGCAGTTACTATGGACAGCTAAATTCACCCCTCCACTTT
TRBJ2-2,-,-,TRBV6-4,CASSVESESGELFF,TGTGCCAGCAGTGTGGAGAGTGAATCCGGGGAGCTGTTTTTT
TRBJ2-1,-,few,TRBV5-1,CASSLVRRGNEQFF,TGCGCCAGCAGCTTGGTGCGGAGAGGCAATGAGCAGTTCTTC
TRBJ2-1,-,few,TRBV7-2,CASSLGGSYYNEQFF,TGTGCCAGCAGCTTAGGCGGGTCGTACTACAATGAGCAGTTCTTC
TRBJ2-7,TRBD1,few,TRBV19,CASSRTGYEQYF,TGTGCCAGTAGTCGGACAGGCTACGAGCAGTACTTC
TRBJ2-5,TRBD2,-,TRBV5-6,CASSSSRLARTETQYF,TGTGCCAGCAGCTCCTCCAGACTAGCGAGAACAGAGACCCAGTACTTC
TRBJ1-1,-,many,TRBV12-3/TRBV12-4,CASSVSKGRGTEAFF,TGTGCCAGCAGTGTTTCCAAGGGGAGGGGCACTGAAGCTTTCTTT
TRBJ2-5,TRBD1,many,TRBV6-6,CASRRQGRETQYF,TGTGCCAGCAGACGACAGGGGAGGGAGACCCAGTACTTC
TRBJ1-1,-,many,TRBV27,CASSPLTTRAAFF,TGTGCCAGCAGCCCCCTAACAACCAGGGCAGCTTTCTTT
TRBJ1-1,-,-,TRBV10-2,CASSEVSRGDTEAFF,TGCGCCAGCAGTGAGGTCTCCCGAGGGGACACTGAAGCTTTCTTT
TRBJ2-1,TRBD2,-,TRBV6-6,CASSYAGEGWDEQFF,TGTGCCAGCAGTTACGCGGGAGAGGGGTGGGATGAGCAGTTCTTC
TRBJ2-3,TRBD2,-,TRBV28,CASRPGTSGTDTQYF,TGTGCCAGCAGACCCGGGACTAGCGGCACAGATACGCAGTATTTT
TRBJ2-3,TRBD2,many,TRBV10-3,CAISPGTSGNTQYF,TGTGCCATCAGCCCCGGGACTAGCGGGAATACGCAGTATTTT
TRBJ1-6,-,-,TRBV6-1,CASRPLISPLHF,TGTGCCAGCAGGCCCCTAATTTCACCCCTCCACTTT
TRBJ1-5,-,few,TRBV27,CASRDSSNQPQHF,TGTGCCAGCAGAGACAGTAGCAATCAGCCCCAGCATTTT
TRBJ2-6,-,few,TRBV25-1,CASSEWGGASGANVLTF,TGTGCCAGCAGTGAATGGGGGGGCGCGTCAGGGGCCAACGTCCTGACTTTC
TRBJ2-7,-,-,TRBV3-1,CASTPGPGVVDEQYF,TGTGCCAGCACTCCCGGACCAGGCGTTGTGGACGAGCAGTACTTC
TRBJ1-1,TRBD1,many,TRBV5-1,CASTFGQGLNTEAFF,TGCGCCAGCACCTTCGGACAGGGCCTGAACACTGAAGCTTTCTTT
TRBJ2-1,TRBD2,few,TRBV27,CASSLSSGGRVNEQFF,TGTGCCAGCAGTTTATCGTCGGGAGGGCGGGTGAATGAGCAGTTCTTC
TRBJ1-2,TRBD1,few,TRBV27,CASSLTGTDFNYGYTF,TGTGCCAGCAGTTTAACGGGGACAGACTTTAACTATGGCTACACCTTC
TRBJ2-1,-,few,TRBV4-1,CASSGEYYNEQFF,TGCGCCAGCAGCGGAGAGTACTACAATGAGCAGTTCTTC
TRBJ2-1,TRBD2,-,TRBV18,CASSPSYTSGRYNEQFF,TGTGCCAGCTCACCTTCTTATACTAGCGGGCGCTACAATGAGCAGTTCTTC
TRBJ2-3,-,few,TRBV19,CASSIGIFTDTQYF,TGTGCCAGTAGTATCGGGATATTCACAGATACGCAGTATTTT
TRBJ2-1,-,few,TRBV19,CASSIDAGIYNEQFF,TGTGCCAGTAGTATAGATGCCGGGATCTACAATGAGCAGTTCTTC
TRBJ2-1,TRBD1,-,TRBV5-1,CASSLGDRGDNEQFF,TGCGCCAGCAGCTTGGGGGACAGGGGGGACAATGAGCAGTTCTTC
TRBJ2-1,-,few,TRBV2,CASILRGAYNEQFF,TGTGCCAGCATTTTGCGAGGGGCTTACAATGAGCAGTTCTTC
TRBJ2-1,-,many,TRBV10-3,CAIREDGNYNEQFF,TGTGCCATCAGGGAAGATGGAAATTACAATGAGCAGTTCTTC
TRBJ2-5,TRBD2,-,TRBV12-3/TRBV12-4,CVSSLARVTLLAGSQETQYF,TGTGTCAGCAGTTTAGCGCGAGTGACTTTACTAGCGGGAAGTCAAGAGACCCAGTACTTC
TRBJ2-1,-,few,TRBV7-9,CASSPWGGQNEQFF,TGTGCCAGCAGTCCATGGGGGGGCCAGAATGAGCAGTTCTTC
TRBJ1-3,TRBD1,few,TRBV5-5,CASKAGTAGNTIYF,TGTGCCAGCAAAGCCGGGACAGCCGGAAACACCATATATTTT
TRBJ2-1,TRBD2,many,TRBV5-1,CASILTSGTANEQFF,TGCGCCAGTATCCTCACAAGCGGGACTGCCAATGAGCAGTTCTTC
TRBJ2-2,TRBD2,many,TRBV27,CASSPAGLAGPTGGELFF,TGTGCCAGCAGTCCCGCGGGACTAGCGGGACCGACTGGCGGGGAGCTGTTTTTT
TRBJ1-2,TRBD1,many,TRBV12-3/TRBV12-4,CASGLGGYYGYTF,TGTGCCAGCGGCCTAGGGGGCTACTATGGCTACACCTTC
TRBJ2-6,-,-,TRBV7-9,CASSPTGNVLTF,TGTGCCAGCAGCCCCACAGGGAACGTCCTGACTTTC
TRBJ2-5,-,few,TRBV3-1,CASRPGGNQETQYF,TGTGCCAGCAGACCTGGGGGCAACCAAGAGACCCAGTACTTC
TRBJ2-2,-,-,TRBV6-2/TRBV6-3,CASSPYRAGELFF,TGTGCCAGCAGTCCGTACAGGGCCGGGGAGCTGTTTTTT
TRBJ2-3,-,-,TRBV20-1,CSARDPLGQFSTDTQYF,TGCAGTGCTAGAGATCCATTAGGCCAGTTTAGCACAGATACGCAGTATTTT
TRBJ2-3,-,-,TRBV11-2,CASSLESGISTDTQYF,TGTGCCAGCAGCCTAGAGTCGGGGATTAGCACAGATACGCAGTATTTT
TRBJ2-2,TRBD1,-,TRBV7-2,CASSPRAGGATGELFF,TGTGCCAGCAGCCCCAGAGCAGGGGGCGCCACCGGGGAGCTGTTTTTT
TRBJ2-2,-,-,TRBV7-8,CASSLGARGYMTGELFF,TGTGCCAGCAGCTTAGGGGCTAGAGGCTATATGACCGGGGAGCTGTTTTTT
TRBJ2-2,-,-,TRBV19,CAIGTDNTGELFF,TGTGCCATCGGGACTGATAACACCGGGGAGCTGTTTTTT
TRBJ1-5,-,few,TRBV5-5,CASSNLAYNQPQHF,TGTGCCAGCAGCAACCTGGCTTACAATCAGCCCCAGCATTTT
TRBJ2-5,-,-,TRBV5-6,CASSLAVWQEKEQETQYF,TGTGCCAGCAGCTTGGCGGTCTGGCAGGAGAAAGAACAAGAGACCCAGTACTTC
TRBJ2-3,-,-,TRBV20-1,CSAPTDGDTQYF,TGCAGTGCTCCCACCGACGGAGATACGCAGTATTTT
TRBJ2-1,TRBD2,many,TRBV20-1,CSARGTSGSSYNEQFF,TGCAGTGCTCGAGGGACTAGCGGGAGTTCCTACAATGAGCAGTTCTTC